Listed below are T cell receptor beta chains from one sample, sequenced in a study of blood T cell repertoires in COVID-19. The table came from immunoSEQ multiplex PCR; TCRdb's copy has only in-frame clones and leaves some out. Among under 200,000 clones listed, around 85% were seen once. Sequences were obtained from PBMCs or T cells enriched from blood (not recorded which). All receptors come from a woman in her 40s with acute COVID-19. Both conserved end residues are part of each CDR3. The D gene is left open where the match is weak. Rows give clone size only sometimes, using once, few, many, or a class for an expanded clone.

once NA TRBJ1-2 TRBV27 TGTGCCAGCAGTTTACAGGGAAACTATGGCTACACCTTC CASSLQGNYGYTF
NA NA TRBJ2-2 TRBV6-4 TGTGCCAGCAGCAAGACAGCCCCGAACACCGGGGAGCTGTTTTTT CASSKTAPNTGELFF
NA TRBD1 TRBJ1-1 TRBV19 TGTGCCAGTAGGATGGACAGGCTCCCTGAAGCTTTCTTT CASRMDRLPEAFF
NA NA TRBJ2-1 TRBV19 TGTGCCAGTACTCCGGACAGCGTATTATACAATGAGCAGTTCTTC CASTPDSVLYNEQFF
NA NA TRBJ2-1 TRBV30 TGTGCCTGGAGCCCCATAGACAATGAGCAGTTCTTC CAWSPIDNEQFF
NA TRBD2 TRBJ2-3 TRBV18 TGTGCCAGCTCACCGAAAGGACTAGCGGGGGGCACAGATACGCAGTATTTT CASSPKGLAGGTDTQYF
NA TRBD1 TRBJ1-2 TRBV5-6 TGTGCCAGCAGCTTGGCGGTTACAGGGGGCCCACCCGCCCAAGGCTACACCTTC CASSLAVTGGPPAQGYTF
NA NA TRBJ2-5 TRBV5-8 TGTGCCAGCAGCCGAGGACAGCAAGAGACCCAGTACTTC CASSRGQQETQYF
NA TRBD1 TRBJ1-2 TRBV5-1 TGCGCCAGCAGCTTAGGGACAGGGGAATATGGCTACACCTTC CASSLGTGEYGYTF
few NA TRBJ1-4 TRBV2 TGTGCCAGCAGCCCCTACCAGGCTAATGAAAAACTGTTTTTT CASSPYQANEKLFF
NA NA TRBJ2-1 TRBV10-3 TGTGCCATCAGTGAGTACGAATCAAGCCCCAATGAGCAGTTCTTC CAISEYESSPNEQFF